This T cell receptor beta chain emerged from a study of T cell changes during pregnancy in multiple sclerosis. Germline CDR1 SEHNR, CDR2 FQNEAQ (reference sequence). The CDR3 has 15 residues. J was trimmed by 6 bases and V by 1 base; bases with no gene match: 6. Measured with immunoSEQ multiplex PCR; TCRdb has only the in-frame clones, and not every one. The data hold tens of thousands of clones, with about 93% observed a single time. The starting material was CD8+ T cells from peripheral blood mononuclear cells, obtained in the third trimester of pregnancy. The sequence came from a female donor with multiple sclerosis, enrolled in a pregnancy study. This sequence joins TRBV7-9 and TRBJ2-1; 7 bases fit TRBD2. The CDR3 protein is CASSLGAGIANEQFF. As DNA, the CDR3 is TGTGCCAGCAGCTTAGGAGCGGGAATCGCCAATGAGCAGTTCTTC.